One T cell receptor beta chain is described in this entry. Symptom resolution, clearance, or two negative PCRs marked donors in Cohort 3 as recovered. The data originate from a study of blood T cell repertoires in COVID-19. Sequencing used immunoSEQ multiplex PCR; TCRdb keeps in-frame clones, though not all of them. This repertoire shows 350,000 to 400,000 clones, about 90% found once; its top ten account for 2.5% to 3.5%. CDR3 length: 16 residues. Trimming took 0 bases from V and 0 from J, leaving 10 bases between them. The V gene's germline CDR1 is SGDLS and CDR2 YYNGEE. V is TRBV9 and J is TRBJ2-1; D gene uncertain. Sequencing was carried out using PBMCs or T cells enriched from blood (not recorded which). The receptor's source is a woman in her thirties who had recovered from COVID-19. The CDR3 nucleotides read TGTGCCAGCAGCGTAGACGCACGGAGCTCCTACAATGAGCAGTTCTTC. Translation gives CASSVDARSSYNEQFF.